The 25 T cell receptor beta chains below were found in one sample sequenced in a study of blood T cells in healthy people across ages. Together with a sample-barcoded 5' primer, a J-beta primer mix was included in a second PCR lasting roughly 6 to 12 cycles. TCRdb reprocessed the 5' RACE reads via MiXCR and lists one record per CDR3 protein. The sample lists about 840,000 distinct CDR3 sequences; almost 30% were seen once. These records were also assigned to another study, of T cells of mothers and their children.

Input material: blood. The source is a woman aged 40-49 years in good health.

CDR3 sequence: CASSTGGMSGTEAFF. The DNA for the CDR3 is TGTGCCAGCTCAACAGGGGGAATGTCTGGCACTGAAGCTTTCTTT. This chain connects TRBV18 to TRBJ1-1; 8 bases are shared with TRBD1. This CDR3 spans 15 amino acids. CDR1 and CDR2 from the germline V gene are KGHSH and LQKENI. V gave up 5 bases and J gave up 4 bases; unmatched junction bases: 9.

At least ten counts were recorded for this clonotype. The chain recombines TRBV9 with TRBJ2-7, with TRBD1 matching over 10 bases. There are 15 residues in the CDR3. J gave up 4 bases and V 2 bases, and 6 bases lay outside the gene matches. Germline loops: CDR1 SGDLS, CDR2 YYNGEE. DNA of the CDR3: TGTGCCAGCAGCGTGACAGGGGGCGCGCAGTACGAGCAGTACTTC. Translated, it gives CASSVTGGAQYEQYF.

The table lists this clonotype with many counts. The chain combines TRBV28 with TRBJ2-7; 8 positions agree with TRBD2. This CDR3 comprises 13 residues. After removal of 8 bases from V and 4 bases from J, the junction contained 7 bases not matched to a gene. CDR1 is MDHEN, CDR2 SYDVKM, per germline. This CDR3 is CASLESGGYEQYF. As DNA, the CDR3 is TGTGCCAGCTTAGAGAGCGGGGGTTACGAGCAGTACTTC.

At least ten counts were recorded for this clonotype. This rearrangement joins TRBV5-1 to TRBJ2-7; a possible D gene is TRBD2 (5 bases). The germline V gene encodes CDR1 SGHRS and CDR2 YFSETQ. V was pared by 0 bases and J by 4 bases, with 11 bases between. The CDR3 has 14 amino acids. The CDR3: CASSLGSPGYEQYF. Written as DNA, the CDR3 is TGCGCCAGCAGCTTGGGATCTCCGGGGTACGAGCAGTACTTC.

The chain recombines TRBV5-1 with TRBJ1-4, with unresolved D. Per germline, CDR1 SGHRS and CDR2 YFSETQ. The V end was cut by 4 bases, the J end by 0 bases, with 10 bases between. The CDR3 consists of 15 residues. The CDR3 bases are TGCGCCAGCAGCCCTACGCCTACAACTAATGAAAAACTGTTTTTT. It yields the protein CASSPTPTTNEKLFF.

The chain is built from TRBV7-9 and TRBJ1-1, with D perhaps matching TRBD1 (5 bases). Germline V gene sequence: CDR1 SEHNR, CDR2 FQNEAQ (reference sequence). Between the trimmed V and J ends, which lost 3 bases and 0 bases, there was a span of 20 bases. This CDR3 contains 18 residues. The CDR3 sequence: CASSFGAGPGPLNTEAFF. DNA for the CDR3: TGTGCCAGCAGCTTCGGGGCAGGACCGGGGCCTTTGAACACTGAAGCTTTCTTT.

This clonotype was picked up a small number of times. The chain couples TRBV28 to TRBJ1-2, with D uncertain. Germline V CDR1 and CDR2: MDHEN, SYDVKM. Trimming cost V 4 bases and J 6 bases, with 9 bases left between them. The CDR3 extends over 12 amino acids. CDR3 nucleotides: TGTGCCAGCAGTTCCCACTTCGATGGCTACACCTTC. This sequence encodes CASSSHFDGYTF.

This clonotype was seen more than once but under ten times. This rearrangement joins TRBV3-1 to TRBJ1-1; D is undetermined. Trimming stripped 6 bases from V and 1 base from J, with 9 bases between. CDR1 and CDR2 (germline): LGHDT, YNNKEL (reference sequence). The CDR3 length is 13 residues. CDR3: CASRRSENTEAFF. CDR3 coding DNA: TGTGCCAGCAGACGGTCAGAGAACACTGAAGCTTTCTTT.

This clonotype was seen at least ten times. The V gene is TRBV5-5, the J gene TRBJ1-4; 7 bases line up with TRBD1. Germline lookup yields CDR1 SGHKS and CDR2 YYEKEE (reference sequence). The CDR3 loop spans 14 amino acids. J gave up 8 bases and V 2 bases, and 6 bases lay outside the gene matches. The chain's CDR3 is CASSFRDRWEKLFF. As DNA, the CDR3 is TGTGCCAGCAGCTTTAGGGACAGATGGGAAAAACTGTTTTTT.

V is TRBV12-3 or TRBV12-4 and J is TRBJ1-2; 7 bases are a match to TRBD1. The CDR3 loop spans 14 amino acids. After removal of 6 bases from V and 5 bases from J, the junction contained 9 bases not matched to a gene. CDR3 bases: TGTGCCAGCAGGTCCACAGGGGAGGGGTATGGCTACACCTTC. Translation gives CASRSTGEGYGYTF.

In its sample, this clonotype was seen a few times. CDR3 nucleotides: TGTGCCAGCCACGAACCGGGACTAGTTCGTCCGGAGACCCAGTACTTC. Amino acids: CASHEPGLVRPETQYF. This sequence joins TRBV27 and TRBJ2-5; 8 bases map to TRBD2. Germline CDR1 is MNHEY and CDR2 is SMNVEV (reference sequence). The CDR3 loop spans 16 amino acids. Trimming removed 8 bases from V and 5 bases from J; junction bases left unmatched: 16.

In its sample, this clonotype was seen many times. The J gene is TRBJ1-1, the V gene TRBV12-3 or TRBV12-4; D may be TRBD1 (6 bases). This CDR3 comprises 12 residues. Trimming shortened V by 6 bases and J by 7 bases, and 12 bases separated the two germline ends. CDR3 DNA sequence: TGTGCCAGCAGCTTACAGGGCGGTGAAGCTTTCTTT. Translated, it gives CASSLQGGEAFF.

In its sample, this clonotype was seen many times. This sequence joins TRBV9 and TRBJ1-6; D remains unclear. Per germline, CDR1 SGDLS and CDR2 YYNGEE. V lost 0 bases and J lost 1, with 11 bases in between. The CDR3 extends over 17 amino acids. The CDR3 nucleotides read TGTGCCAGCAGCGTAGTAGGAGAGGCGTCCTATAATTCACCCCTCCACTTT. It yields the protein CASSVVGEASYNSPLHF.

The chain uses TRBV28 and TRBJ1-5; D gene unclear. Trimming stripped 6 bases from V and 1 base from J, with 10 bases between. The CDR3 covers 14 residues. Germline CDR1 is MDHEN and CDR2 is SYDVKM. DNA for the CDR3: TGTGCCAGCAGGACCGCGGGGAGCAATCAGCCCCAGCATTTT. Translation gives CASRTAGSNQPQHF.

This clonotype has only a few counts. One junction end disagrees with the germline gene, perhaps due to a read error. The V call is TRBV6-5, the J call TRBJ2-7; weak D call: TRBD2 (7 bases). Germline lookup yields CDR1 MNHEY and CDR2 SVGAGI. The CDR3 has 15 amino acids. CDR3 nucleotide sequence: TGTGTCAGCAGTTACGGGGGGCTAGGGACCTACGAGCAGTACTTC. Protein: CVSSYGGLGTYEQYF.

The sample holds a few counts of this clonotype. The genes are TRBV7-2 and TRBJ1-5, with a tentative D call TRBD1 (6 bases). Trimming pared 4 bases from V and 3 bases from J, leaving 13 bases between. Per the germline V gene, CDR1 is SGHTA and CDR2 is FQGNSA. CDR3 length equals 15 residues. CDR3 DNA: TGTGCCAGCAGCTCCGGGTGGGGGGCCAATCAGCCCCAGCATTTT. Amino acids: CASSSGWGANQPQHF.

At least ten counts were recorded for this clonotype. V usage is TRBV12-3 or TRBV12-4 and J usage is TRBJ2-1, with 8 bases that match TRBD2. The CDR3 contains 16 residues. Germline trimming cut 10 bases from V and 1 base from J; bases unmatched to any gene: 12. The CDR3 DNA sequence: TGTGCCAATTCACCAAGCGGGGGTGGGTCCTACAATGAGCAGTTCTTC. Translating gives CANSPSGGGSYNEQFF.

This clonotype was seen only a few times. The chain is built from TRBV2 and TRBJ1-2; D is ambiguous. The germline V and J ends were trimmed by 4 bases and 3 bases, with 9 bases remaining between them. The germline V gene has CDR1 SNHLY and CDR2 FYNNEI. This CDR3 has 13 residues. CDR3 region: CASSVLVDYGYTF. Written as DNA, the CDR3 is TGTGCCAGCAGTGTTTTGGTAGACTATGGCTACACCTTC. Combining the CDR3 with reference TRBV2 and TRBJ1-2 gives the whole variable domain EPEVTQTPSHQVTQMGQEVILRCVPISNHLYFYWYRQILGQKVEFLVSFYNNEISEKSEIFDDQFSVERPDGSNFTLKIRSTKLEDSAMYFCASSVLVDYGYTFGSGTRLTVV.

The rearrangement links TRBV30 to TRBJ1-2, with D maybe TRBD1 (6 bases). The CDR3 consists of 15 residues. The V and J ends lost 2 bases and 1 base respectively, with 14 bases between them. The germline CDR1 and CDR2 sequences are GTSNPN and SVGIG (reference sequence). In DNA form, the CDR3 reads TGTGCCTGGAGTAGGACAGCAAGTTTTAACTATGGCTACACCTTC. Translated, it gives CAWSRTASFNYGYTF.

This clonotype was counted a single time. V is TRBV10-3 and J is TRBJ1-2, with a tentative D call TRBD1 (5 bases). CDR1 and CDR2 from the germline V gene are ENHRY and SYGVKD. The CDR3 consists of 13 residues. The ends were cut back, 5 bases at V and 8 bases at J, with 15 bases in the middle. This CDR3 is CAISRDSLYGYTF. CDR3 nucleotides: TGTGCCATCAGTCGAGACAGCCTCTACGGCTACACCTTC.

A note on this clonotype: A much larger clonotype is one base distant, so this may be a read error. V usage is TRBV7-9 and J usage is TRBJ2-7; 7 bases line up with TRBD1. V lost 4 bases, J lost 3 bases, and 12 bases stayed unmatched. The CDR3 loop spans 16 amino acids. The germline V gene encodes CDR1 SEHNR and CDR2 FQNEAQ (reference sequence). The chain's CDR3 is CASSSSDRVGVYEQYF. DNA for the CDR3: TGTGCCAGCAGCTCCTCTGACAGGGTGGGGGTCTACGAGCAGTACTTC. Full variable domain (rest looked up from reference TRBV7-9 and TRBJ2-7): DTGVSQNPRHKITKRGQNVTFRCDPISEHNRLYWYRQTLGQGPEFLTYFQNEAQLEKSRLLSDRFSAERPKGSFSTLEIQRTEQGDSAMYLCASSSSDRVGVYEQYFGPGTRLTVT.

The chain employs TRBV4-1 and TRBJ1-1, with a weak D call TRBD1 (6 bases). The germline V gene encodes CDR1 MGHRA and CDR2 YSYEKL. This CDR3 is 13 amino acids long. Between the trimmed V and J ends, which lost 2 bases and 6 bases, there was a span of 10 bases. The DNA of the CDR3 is TGCGCCAGCAGCCAAACAGGGTTGGCTGAAGCTTTCTTT. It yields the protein CASSQTGLAEAFF.

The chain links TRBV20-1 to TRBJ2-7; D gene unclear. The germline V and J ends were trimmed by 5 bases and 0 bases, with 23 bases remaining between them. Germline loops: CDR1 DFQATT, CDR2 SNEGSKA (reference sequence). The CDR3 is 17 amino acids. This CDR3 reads CSAADPRRVPFSYEQYF. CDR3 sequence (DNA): TGCAGTGCTGCAGATCCCCGTCGCGTCCCCTTCTCCTACGAGCAGTACTTC.

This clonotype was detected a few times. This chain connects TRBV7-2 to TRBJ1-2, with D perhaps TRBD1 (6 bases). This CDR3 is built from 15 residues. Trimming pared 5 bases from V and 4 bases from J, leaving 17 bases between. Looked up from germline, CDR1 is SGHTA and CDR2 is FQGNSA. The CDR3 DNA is TGTGCCAGCAGCCAGGGGACGGACACCGGCTATGGCTACACCTTC. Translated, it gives CASSQGTDTGYGYTF.

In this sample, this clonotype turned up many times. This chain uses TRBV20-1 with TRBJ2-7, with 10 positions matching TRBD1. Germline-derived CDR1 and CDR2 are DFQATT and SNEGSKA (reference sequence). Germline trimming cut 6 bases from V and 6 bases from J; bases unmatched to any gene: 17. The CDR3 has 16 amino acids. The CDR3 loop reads CSAQDRGTPFGVEQYF. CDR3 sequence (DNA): TGCAGTGCCCAGGACAGGGGGACCCCCTTCGGGGTCGAGCAGTACTTC.